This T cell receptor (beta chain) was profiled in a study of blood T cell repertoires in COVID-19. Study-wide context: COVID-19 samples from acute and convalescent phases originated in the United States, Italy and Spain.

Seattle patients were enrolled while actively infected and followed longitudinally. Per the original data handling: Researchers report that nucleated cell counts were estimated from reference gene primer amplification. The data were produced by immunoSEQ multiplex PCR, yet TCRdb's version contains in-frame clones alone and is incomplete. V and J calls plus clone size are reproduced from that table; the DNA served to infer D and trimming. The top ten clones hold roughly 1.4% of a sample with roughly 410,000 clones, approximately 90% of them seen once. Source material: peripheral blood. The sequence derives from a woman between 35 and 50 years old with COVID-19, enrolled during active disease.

CDR3 DNA: TGTGCCAGCAGCCAGACAGGGCAGAACAATGAGCAGTTCTTC. It encodes CASSQTGQNNEQFF. This sequence joins TRBV5-4 and TRBJ2-1, with 7 bases matching TRBD1. The CDR3 totals 14 residues. Looked up from germline, CDR1 is SGHNT and CDR2 is YYREEE (reference sequence). V was clipped by 4 bases and J by 5 bases; unmatched bases: 6.